This entry lists 8 T cell receptor beta chains sequenced from one sample in a study of OX40 agonist ivuxolimab in advanced cancers. Clones were sequenced by immunoSEQ multiplex PCR, and TCRdb holds only the in-frame ones, with some missing. The sample holds tens of thousands of clones, roughly 90% seen once. The sample here was CD4+ or CD8+ T cells sorted from blood, taken in a trial of the OX40 agonist ivuxolimab. The receptors originated from an adult with an advanced solid tumor such as melanoma, head and neck, liver or kidney cancer.

This chain uses TRBV27 with TRBJ2-5; 9 positions match TRBD2. The J call is uncertain, as TRBJ2-7 better fits the DNA end. This CDR3 has 14 residues. Germline V CDR1 and CDR2: MNHEY, SMNVEV (reference sequence). The CDR3 region has the DNA TGTGCCAGCAGGAAGCGGGAGGCTTCCTACGAGCAGTACTTC. This codes for CASRKREASYEQYF.

This clone was seen once. The chain recombines TRBV7-2 with TRBJ2-5, with TRBD2 identical over 7 bases. Germline loops: CDR1 SGHTA, CDR2 FQGNSA. This CDR3 is built from 17 residues. The trim removed 5 bases at V and 5 bases at J, leaving 17 bases unmatched. The CDR3 bases are TGTGCCAGCAGCCTGGAGTTACTAGCGTCAGGAGTGGAGACCCAGTACTTC. Encoded protein: CASSLELLASGVETQYF.

The chain couples TRBV18 to TRBJ2-3; the D gene is possibly TRBD1 (6 bases). Trimming pared 6 bases from V and 4 bases from J, leaving 20 bases between. In germline, CDR1 is KGHSH, CDR2 LQKENI. This CDR3 is 16 amino acids long. CDR3 DNA sequence: TGTGCCAGCTCTTCCGGGACAAGGTCACCGGCAGATACGCAGTATTTT. Its protein is CASSSGTRSPADTQYF.

This chain uses TRBV9 with TRBJ2-1; 9 nucleotides align to TRBD1. V was clipped by 3 bases and J by 8 bases; unmatched bases: 15. The CDR3 has 17 residues. From germline, CDR1 is SGDLS and CDR2 YYNGEE. In DNA form, the CDR3 reads TGTGCCAGCAGCGGGACAGGGGCCTTTGGGCCGGACGATGAGCAGTTCTTC. Its translation is CASSGTGAFGPDDEQFF. Supplemented by reference TRBV9 and TRBJ2-1, the full variable domain reads DSGVTQTPKHLITATGQRVTLRCSPRSGDLSVYWYQQSLDQGLQFLIQYYNGEERAKGNILERFSAQQFPDLHSELNLSSLELGDSALYFCASSGTGAFGPDDEQFFGPGTRLTVL.

The V call is TRBV7-3, the J call TRBJ2-7, with TRBD1 matching over 8 bases. With V trimmed by 0 bases and J by 6 bases, 7 bases remained unmatched. The CDR3 consists of 15 residues. Germline CDR1 is SGHTA and CDR2 is FQGTGA. Written as DNA, the CDR3 is TGTGCCAGCAGCTTAACTGCCGGACAGGGTGGCGAGCAGTACTTC. It encodes CASSLTAGQGGEQYF.

The rearrangement links TRBV28 to TRBJ2-1, with D hard to call. This CDR3 is built from 13 residues. The V end lost 2 bases, the J end lost 4 bases, and 6 bases lay between the germline ends. CDR1 MDHEN and CDR2 SYDVKM come from the germline V gene. The CDR3 DNA reads TGTGCCAGCAGTTTAAGGTCGTACAATGAGCAGTTCTTC. Encoded protein: CASSLRSYNEQFF.

CDR3 DNA sequence: TGTGCCAGCAGACATTCTAGCGGAAGAGGAAATGAGCAGTTCTTC. It encodes CASRHSSGRGNEQFF. This rearrangement joins TRBV11-2 to TRBJ2-1, with TRBD2 matching over 7 bases. V shed 6 bases and J 7 bases; nucleotides not matched to a gene: 12. Per germline, CDR1 SGHAT and CDR2 FQNNGV. CDR3 length: 15 residues.

This rearrangement joins TRBV7-3 to TRBJ2-5; D is possibly TRBD1 (5 bases). This CDR3 spans 13 amino acids. V lost 2 bases, J lost 2 bases, and 6 bases lay in between. Germline loops: CDR1 SGHTA, CDR2 FQGTGA. This CDR3 is CASSLGQQETQYF. The CDR3 nucleotides read TGTGCCAGCAGCTTAGGACAACAAGAGACCCAGTACTTC.